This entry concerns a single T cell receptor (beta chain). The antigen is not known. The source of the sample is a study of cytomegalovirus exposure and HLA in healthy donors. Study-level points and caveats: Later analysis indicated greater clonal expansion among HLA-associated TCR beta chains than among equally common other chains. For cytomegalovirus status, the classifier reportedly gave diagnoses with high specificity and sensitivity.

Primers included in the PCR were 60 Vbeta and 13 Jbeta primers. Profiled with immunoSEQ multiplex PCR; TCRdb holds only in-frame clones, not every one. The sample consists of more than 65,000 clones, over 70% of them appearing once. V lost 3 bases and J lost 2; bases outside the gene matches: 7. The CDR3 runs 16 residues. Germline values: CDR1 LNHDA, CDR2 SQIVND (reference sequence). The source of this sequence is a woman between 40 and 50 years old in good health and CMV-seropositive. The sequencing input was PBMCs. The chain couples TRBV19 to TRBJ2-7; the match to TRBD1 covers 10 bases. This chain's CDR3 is CASSIQGTGAPYEQYF. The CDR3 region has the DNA TGTGCCAGTAGTATCCAGGGGACAGGGGCTCCCTACGAGCAGTACTTC.